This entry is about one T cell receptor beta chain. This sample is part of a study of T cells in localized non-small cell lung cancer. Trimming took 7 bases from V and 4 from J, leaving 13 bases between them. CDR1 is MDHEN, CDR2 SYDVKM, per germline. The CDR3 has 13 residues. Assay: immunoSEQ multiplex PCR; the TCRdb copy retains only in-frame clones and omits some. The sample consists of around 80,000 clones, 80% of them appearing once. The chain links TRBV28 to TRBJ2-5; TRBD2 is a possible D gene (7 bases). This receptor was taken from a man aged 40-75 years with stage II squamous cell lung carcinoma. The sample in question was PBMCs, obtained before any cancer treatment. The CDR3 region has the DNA TGTGCCAGCACACTGGGGGGGCGAGAGACCCAGTACTTC. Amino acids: CASTLGGRETQYF.